The rows below give T cell receptor beta chains drawn from one sample of a study of immune heterogeneity within non-small cell lung tumors. A single record per CDR3 protein comes from TCRdb applying MiXCR to the multiplex PCR reads. The top ten hold 10% to 15% of the sample, which has about 11,000 distinct CDR3 sequences, 25% to 30% seen once. The material sequenced was lung tumor tissue. The receptors were gathered from a man aged 45-65 years with non-small cell lung cancer. Each CDR3 is given with its conserved first and last residue. D genes are given only for firm matches. The size of a clone is reported for some rows only, either as once, few or many, or as a class for expanded clones.

>TRBJ2-1|TRBV14|few|.
TGTGCCAGCAGCCAAGGATGGGGGGCTGAGCAGTTCTTC
CASSQGWGAEQFF
>TRBJ2-7|TRBV5-6|.|TRBD2
TGTGCCAGCAGCTTGGGCTCTCTCACTAGCGGGGGGCAGTACTTC
CASSLGSLTSGGQYF
>TRBJ1-2|TRBV2|medium-sized|TRBD1
TGTGCCAGCAGGCAAACAGGGGGCGAGGGCTATGGCTACACCTTC
CASRQTGGEGYGYTF
>TRBJ2-7|TRBV10-3|many|TRBD2
TGTGCCATCTCCAGGACTAGCGGGACTTACGAGCAGTACTTC
CAISRTSGTYEQYF
>TRBJ2-3|TRBV12-3/TRBV12-4|.|TRBD2
TGTGCCAGCAGACGGACTAGCGGGAACACAGATACGCAGTATTTT
CASRRTSGNTDTQYF
>TRBJ2-7|TRBV18|many|TRBD1
TGTGCCAGCTCACCTTTTACAGGGGGGTCTGCCTACGAGCAGTACTTC
CASSPFTGGSAYEQYF
>TRBJ2-2|TRBV7-9|.|.
TGTGCCAGCACCCCTATGGGGCGCGACACCGGGGAGCTGTTTTTT
CASTPMGRDTGELFF
>TRBJ2-1|TRBV29-1|few|.
TGCAGCGTGGTGGGTGGGACAAGCTCCTACAATGAGCAGTTCTTC
CSVVGGTSSYNEQFF
>TRBJ2-3|TRBV15|medium-sized|.
TGTGCCACCAGCAGCCTTCTCACCACAGATACGCAGTATTTT
CATSSLLTTDTQYF
>TRBJ2-1|TRBV5-1|many|.
TGCGCCAGCAGCTTGGCGTACCCCCAGGACAATGAGCAGTTCTTC
CASSLAYPQDNEQFF
>TRBJ2-5|TRBV30|few|.
TGTGCCTGGAGTGGGGGGTCGGTAGGGGAGACCCAGTACTTC
CAWSGGSVGETQYF
>TRBJ2-2|TRBV6-1|.|.
TGTGCCAGCAGTTTTCTAGGGGGGGAGCTGTTTTTT
CASSFLGGELFF
>TRBJ1-1|TRBV11-2|.|.
TGTGCCAGCAGCTTAGATCCTGCAGCTCACACTGAAGCTTTCTTT
CASSLDPAAHTEAFF
>TRBJ2-7|TRBV6-1|medium-sized|TRBD1
TGTGCCAGCAGGAGAGGGACAGGGAAGTCCTACGAGCAGTACTTC
CASRRGTGKSYEQYF
>TRBJ1-2|TRBV20-1|.|.
TGCAGTGCGAGCGTCGGGGGGGCCTCCTTCACCTATGGCTACACCTTC
CSASVGGASFTYGYTF
>TRBJ1-2|TRBV20-1|medium-sized|.
TGCAGTGCTAGAGACCCCTTTGAGGGTGGCTACACCTTC
CSARDPFEGGYTF
>TRBJ2-4|TRBV11-2|.|TRBD1
TGTGCCAGCAGCTACGGACAGGGGCTCGCCAAAAACATTCAGTACTTC
CASSYGQGLAKNIQYF
>TRBJ1-2|TRBV19|medium-sized|.
TGTGCCAGTAGTATGGCGGCAGTAGGCTATGGCTACACCTTC
CASSMAAVGYGYTF
>TRBJ2-3|TRBV20-1|.|TRBD2
TGCAGTCCCAAACTAGCGGGATCCACAGATACGCAGTATTTT
CSPKLAGSTDTQYF
>TRBJ2-2|TRBV30|many|TRBD2
TGTGCCCTTAGGGGAGGGACCGGGGAGCTGTTTTTT
CALRGGTGELFF
>TRBJ2-5|TRBV19|many|.
TGTGCCAGTAGGAGGTCGGCTAGCAGGGAGACCCAGTACTTC
CASRRSASRETQYF
>TRBJ2-7|TRBV10-3|medium-sized|TRBD2
TGTGCCATCAGTGAAGGTAGCGGGGGCCCTAGTTCCTACGAGCAGTACTTC
CAISEGSGGPSSYEQYF
>TRBJ2-2|TRBV7-9|.|.
TGTGCCAGCAGCCCTGGCCGTTACTTACGGCGCACCGGGGAGCTGTTTTTT
CASSPGRYLRRTGELFF
>TRBJ1-2|TRBV3-1|many|.
TGTGCCAGCAGCCCACAGGATAACTATGGCTACACCTTC
CASSPQDNYGYTF
>TRBJ1-3|TRBV5-8|medium-sized|.
TGTGCCAGCAGCTTGCACCTGACAGACTCTGGAAACACCATATATTTT
CASSLHLTDSGNTIYF
>TRBJ1-4|TRBV27|medium-sized|TRBD1
TGTGCCAGCAGTCCGGGACAGGGGGCGGGAAAACTGTTTTTT
CASSPGQGAGKLFF
>TRBJ2-3|TRBV20-1|many|TRBD1
TGCAGTGCAGGGATTACAGGGGTGACAGATACGCAGTATTTT
CSAGITGVTDTQYF
>TRBJ2-5|TRBV6-4|many|.
TGTGCCAGCAGTGCTTCCAGGGGAGAGACCCAGTACTTC
CASSASRGETQYF
>TRBJ1-5|TRBV6-1|medium-sized|.
TGTGCCAGCAGTTTACAGAATCAGCCCCAGCATTTT
CASSLQNQPQHF
>TRBJ1-2|TRBV5-5|medium-sized|.
TGTGCCAGCAGCCCCCCAGGCTACACCTTC
CASSPPGYTF
>TRBJ2-2|TRBV20-1|many|TRBD1
TGCAGTGCTAGGGGGGGGGCGACAGGGGGCAACACCGGGGAGCTGTTTTTT
CSARGGATGGNTGELFF
>TRBJ2-3|TRBV5-1|once|TRBD2
TGCGCCAGCAGCCTGGGGGGGCTAGCGGGAGCGCGTGGGGACACAGATACGCAGTATTTT
CASSLGGLAGARGDTDTQYF
>TRBJ2-3|TRBV30|.|TRBD2
TGTGCCTGGAGCCTTAGCGGGGGGCCTACAGATACGCAGTATTTT
CAWSLSGGPTDTQYF
>TRBJ1-1|TRBV5-1|.|.
TGCGCCAGCAGCTTGGTCCCGGGAGTGAACACTGAAGCTTTCTTT
CASSLVPGVNTEAFF
>TRBJ2-2|TRBV7-9|.|.
TGTGCCAGCAGCCAACAACAGGGCACCGGGGAGCTGTTTTTT
CASSQQQGTGELFF
>TRBJ1-2|TRBV5-6|.|.
TGTGCCAGCAGCTTGACAGGGCGGTGGGACACCTTC
CASSLTGRWDTF
>TRBJ2-2|TRBV4-2|.|.
TGTGCCAGCAACCAGTCGGTGGGGCCCGACACCGGGGAGCTGTTTTTT
CASNQSVGPDTGELFF
>TRBJ2-7|TRBV20-1|medium-sized|TRBD2
TGCAGTGCTCCCCCTGGGAGGGGAACCTACGAGCAGTACTTC
CSAPPGRGTYEQYF
>TRBJ1-4|TRBV15|medium-sized|.
TGTGCCACCAGCAGGGACTTCGGGGATGAAAAACTGTTTTTT
CATSRDFGDEKLFF
>TRBJ1-5|TRBV3-1|.|.
TGTGCCATTCCGGGGACTTATAGCAATCAGCCCCAGCATTTT
CAIPGTYSNQPQHF
>TRBJ2-1|TRBV6-1|medium-sized|TRBD1
TGTGCCAGCAGTGGGCGGGACAGGAGCTCCTACAATGAGCAGTTCTTC
CASSGRDRSSYNEQFF
>TRBJ2-7|TRBV19|many|.
TGTGCCAGTAGTATGGGTCGCTACGAGCAGTACTTC
CASSMGRYEQYF
>TRBJ2-5|TRBV4-2|.|.
TGTGCCAGCAGCCAGAATCGGGGGCCCCAAGAGACCCAGTACTTC
CASSQNRGPQETQYF
>TRBJ2-3|TRBV12-3/TRBV12-4|medium-sized|TRBD2
TGTGCCAGCAGTTTTGATACCGGGACTAGCGGGAGAGCTACGCAGTATTTT
CASSFDTGTSGRATQYF
>TRBJ2-5|TRBV6-1|many|.
TGTGCCAGCAGTATCTCCAGGGCACAAGAGACCCAGTACTTC
CASSISRAQETQYF
>TRBJ2-1|TRBV20-1|medium-sized|TRBD2
TGCAGTGCTAGAGATCGCGGGAGGGCCGAATGGTATGAGCAGTTCTTC
CSARDRGRAEWYEQFF